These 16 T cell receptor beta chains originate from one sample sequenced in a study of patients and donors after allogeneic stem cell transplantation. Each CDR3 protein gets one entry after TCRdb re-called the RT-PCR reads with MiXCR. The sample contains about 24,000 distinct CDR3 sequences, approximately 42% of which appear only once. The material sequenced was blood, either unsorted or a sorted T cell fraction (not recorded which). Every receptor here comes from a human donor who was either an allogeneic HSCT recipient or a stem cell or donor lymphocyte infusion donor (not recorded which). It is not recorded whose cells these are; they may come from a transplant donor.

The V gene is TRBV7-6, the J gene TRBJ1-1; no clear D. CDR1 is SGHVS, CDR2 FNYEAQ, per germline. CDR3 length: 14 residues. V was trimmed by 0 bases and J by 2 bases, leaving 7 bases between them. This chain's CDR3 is CASSLALGNTEAFF. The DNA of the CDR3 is TGTGCCAGCAGCTTAGCACTTGGTAACACTGAAGCTTTCTTT.

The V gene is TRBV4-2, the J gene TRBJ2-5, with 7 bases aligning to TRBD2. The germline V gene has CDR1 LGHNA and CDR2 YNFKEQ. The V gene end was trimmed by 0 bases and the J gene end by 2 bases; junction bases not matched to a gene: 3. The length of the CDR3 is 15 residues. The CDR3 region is CASSQEASGQETQYF. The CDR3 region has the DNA TGTGCCAGCAGCCAAGAGGCTAGCGGACAAGAGACCCAGTACTTC.

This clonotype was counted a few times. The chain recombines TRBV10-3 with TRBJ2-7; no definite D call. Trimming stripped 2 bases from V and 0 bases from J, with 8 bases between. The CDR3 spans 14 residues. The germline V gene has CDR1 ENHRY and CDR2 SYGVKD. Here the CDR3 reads CAISEPRSSYEQYF. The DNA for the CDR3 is TGTGCCATCAGTGAGCCTAGGAGCTCCTACGAGCAGTACTTC.

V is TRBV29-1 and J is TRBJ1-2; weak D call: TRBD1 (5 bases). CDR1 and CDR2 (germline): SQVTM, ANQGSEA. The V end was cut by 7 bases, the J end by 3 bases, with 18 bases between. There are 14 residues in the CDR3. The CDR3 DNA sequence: TGCAGCGCGGGCTTAAAGAGGGGCGACTATGGCTACACCTTC. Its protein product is CSAGLKRGDYGYTF.

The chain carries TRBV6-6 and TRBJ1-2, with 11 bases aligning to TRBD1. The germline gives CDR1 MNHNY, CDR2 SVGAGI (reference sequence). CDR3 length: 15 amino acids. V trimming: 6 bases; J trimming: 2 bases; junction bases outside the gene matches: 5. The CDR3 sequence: CASSGTGGENYGYTF. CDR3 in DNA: TGTGCCAGCAGCGGGACAGGGGGAGAGAACTATGGCTACACCTTC.

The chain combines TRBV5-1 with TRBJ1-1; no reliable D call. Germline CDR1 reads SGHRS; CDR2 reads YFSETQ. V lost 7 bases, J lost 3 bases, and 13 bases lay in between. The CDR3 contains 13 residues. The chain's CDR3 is CASSGGMHTEAFF. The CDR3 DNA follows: TGCGCCAGCTCTGGAGGGATGCACACTGAAGCTTTCTTT.

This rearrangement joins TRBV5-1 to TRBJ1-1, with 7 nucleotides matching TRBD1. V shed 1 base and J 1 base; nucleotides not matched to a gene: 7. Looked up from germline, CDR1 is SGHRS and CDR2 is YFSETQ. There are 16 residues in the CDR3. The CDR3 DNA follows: TGCGCCAGCAGCTTGCGGAGGGACAGAGAGAACACTGAAGCTTTCTTT. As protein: CASSLRRDRENTEAFF.

The CDR3, as DNA: TGTGCCAGCAGTTACGCCCGAATTAGTTTAATGAACACTGAAGCTTTCTTT. Its protein is CASSYARISLMNTEAFF. The chain joins TRBV6-5 to TRBJ1-1; no clear D. CDR1 and CDR2 (germline): MNHEY, SVGAGI. This CDR3 comprises 17 residues. Trimming stripped 2 bases from V and 0 bases from J, with 16 bases between.

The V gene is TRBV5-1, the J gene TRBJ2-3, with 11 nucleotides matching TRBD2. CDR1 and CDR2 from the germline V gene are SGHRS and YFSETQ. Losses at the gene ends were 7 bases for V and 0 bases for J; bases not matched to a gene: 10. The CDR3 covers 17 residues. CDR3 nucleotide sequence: TGCGCCAGCGGAAAGACTAGCGGGGCGCCTAGCACAGATACGCAGTATTTT. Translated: CASGKTSGAPSTDTQYF.

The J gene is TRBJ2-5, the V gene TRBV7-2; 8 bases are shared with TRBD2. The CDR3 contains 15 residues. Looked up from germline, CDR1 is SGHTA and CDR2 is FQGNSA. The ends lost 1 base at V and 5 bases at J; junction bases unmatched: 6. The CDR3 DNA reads TGTGCCAGCAGCTTAGTGGGGGCTAGCGGGGAGACCCAGTACTTC. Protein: CASSLVGASGETQYF.

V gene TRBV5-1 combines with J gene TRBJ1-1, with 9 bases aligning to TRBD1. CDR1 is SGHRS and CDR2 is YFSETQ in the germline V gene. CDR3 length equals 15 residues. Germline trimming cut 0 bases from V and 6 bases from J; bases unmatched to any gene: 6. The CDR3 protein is CASSLGLDRGSEAFF. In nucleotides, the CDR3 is TGCGCCAGCAGCTTGGGGTTGGACAGGGGCTCTGAAGCTTTCTTT.

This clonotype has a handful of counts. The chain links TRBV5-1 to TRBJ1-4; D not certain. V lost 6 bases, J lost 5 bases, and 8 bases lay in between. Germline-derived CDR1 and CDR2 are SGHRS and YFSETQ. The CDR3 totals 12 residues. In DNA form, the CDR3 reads TGCGCCAGCACCAATGGCAATGAAAAACTGTTTTTT. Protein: CASTNGNEKLFF.

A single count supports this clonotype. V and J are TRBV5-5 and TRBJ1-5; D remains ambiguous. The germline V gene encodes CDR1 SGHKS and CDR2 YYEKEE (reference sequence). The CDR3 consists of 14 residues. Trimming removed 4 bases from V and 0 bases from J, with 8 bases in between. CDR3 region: CASSRVYSNQPQHF. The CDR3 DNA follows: TGTGCCAGCAGCCGAGTTTATAGCAATCAGCCCCAGCATTTT.

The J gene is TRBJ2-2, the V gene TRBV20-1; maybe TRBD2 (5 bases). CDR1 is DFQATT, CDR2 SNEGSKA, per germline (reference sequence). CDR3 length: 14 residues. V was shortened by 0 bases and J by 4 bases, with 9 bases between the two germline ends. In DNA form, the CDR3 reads TGCAGTGCTAGAGATCGCGGGCGCACCGGGGAGCTGTTTTTT. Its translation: CSARDRGRTGELFF.

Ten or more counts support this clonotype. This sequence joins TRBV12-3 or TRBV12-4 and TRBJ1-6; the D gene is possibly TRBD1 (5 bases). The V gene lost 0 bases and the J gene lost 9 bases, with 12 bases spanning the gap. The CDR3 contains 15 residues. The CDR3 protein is CASSLAGGVGSPLHF. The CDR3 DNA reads TGTGCCAGCAGTTTAGCGGGGGGGGTTGGTTCACCCCTCCACTTT.

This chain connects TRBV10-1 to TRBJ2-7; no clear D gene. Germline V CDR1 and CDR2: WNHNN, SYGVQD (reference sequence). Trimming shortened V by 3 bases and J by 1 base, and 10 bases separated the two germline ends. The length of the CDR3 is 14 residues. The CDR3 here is CASSEYEASYEQYF. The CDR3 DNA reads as TGCGCCAGCAGTGAATATGAGGCTTCCTACGAGCAGTACTTC.